This T cell receptor (beta chain) came from a study of T-cell memory formation after mild COVID-19. 5'RACE primed from the constant segment yielded TCR alpha and TCR beta cDNA libraries bearing sample barcodes and UMIs. TCRdb itself ran the 5' RACE reads through MiXCR, one entry per CDR3 protein. The sample comprises roughly 610,000 distinct CDR3 sequences, roughly a sixth of which are singletons, and roughly 7.8% rests with the top ten. Trimming cost V 2 bases and J 0 bases, with 17 bases left between them. The germline V gene encodes CDR1 WSHSY and CDR2 SAAADI. The CDR3 length is 17 residues. The clonotype was recovered from an adult woman who had mild COVID-19 (a few samples of this study predate the infection). Cell type and time point are not known. The material sequenced was PBMCs or a T cell subset sorted from them (not recorded which). The chain has TRBV10-2 and TRBJ2-7; TRBD2 is a possible D gene (6 bases). DNA of the CDR3: TGCGCCAGCAGTGAGCCGGGGGTGTCGGGATACTCCTACGAGCAGTACTTC. Translated, it gives CASSEPGVSGYSYEQYF.